The 21 T cell receptor beta chains below come from one sample, sequenced in a study of blood T cell repertoires in COVID-19. Some clones are missing from TCRdb's copy, which holds only in-frame ones; the method was immunoSEQ multiplex PCR. This sample has approximately 230,000 clones, with just over 85% found just once. Specimen: PBMCs or T cells enriched from blood (not recorded which). Receptors were obtained from a middle-aged man who had recovered from COVID-19.

The chain is built from TRBV29-1 and TRBJ2-3; 10 nucleotides match TRBD1. The J segment lost 4 bases and the V segment lost 4 bases, leaving 8 bases of the junction unmatched. The CDR3 contains 15 residues. Germline CDR1 reads SQVTM; CDR2 reads ANQGSEA. The CDR3 nucleotides are TGCAGCGTTGGATCCGGGACAGGGGTTCCAGATACGCAGTATTTT. Translation: CSVGSGTGVPDTQYF.

This chain uses TRBV7-9 with TRBJ1-4, with no clear D. The length of the CDR3 is 12 residues. Trimming removed 2 bases at V and 8 bases at J, with 6 bases between. Germline V gene data show CDR1 as SEHNR and CDR2 as FQNEAQ (reference sequence). The CDR3 DNA reads as TGTGCCAGCAGCTTAAGAGGGGAAAAACTGTTTTTT. Amino acid sequence: CASSLRGEKLFF.

The count of this clone is one. CDR3 sequence reads: CASSSGWAIQYF. In nucleotides, the CDR3 is TGTGCCAGCAGTTCAGGGTGGGCCATTCAGTACTTC. V is TRBV6-2 or TRBV6-3 and J is TRBJ2-4, with a tentative D call TRBD1 (5 bases). Trimming took off 4 bases at V and 9 bases at J, with 10 bases between the two ends. This CDR3 region has 12 residues. Germline loops: CDR1 MNHEY, CDR2 SVGEGT.

The V and J genes are TRBV18 and TRBJ2-5; 9 bases are shared with TRBD1. V shed 0 bases, J shed 4 bases, and the junction held 9 bases outside the gene matches. This CDR3 has 17 residues. Germline V gene sequence: CDR1 KGHSH, CDR2 LQKENI. The CDR3 spells CASSPPGDREGRETQYF. CDR3 nucleotide sequence: TGTGCCAGCTCACCACCGGGGGACAGGGAAGGTAGAGAGACCCAGTACTTC.

The chain links TRBV7-2 to TRBJ2-7, with TRBD2 identical over 9 bases. The CDR3 length is 15 residues. Germline V lookup: CDR1 SGHTA, CDR2 FQGNSA. Trimming took 0 bases from V and 4 from J; bases not matched to a gene: 4. The DNA for the CDR3 is TGTGCCAGCAGCTTAGCTGCGGGAGGGCAGTACGAGCAGTACTTC. Protein: CASSLAAGGQYEQYF.

This clone is a singleton in its sample. The chain couples TRBV7-9 to TRBJ2-7; weak D call: TRBD2 (5 bases). The ends were cut back, 3 bases at V and 1 base at J, with 13 bases in the middle. This CDR3 contains 15 residues. The germline V gene has CDR1 SEHNR and CDR2 FQNEAQ (reference sequence). The CDR3 spells CASSFGGSRSYEQYF. The CDR3 DNA reads as TGTGCCAGCAGCTTCGGCGGGTCAAGGTCCTACGAGCAGTACTTC.

This chain joins TRBV7-9 and TRBJ1-3; weak D call: TRBD1 (5 bases). Trimming removed 1 base from V and 0 bases from J, with 16 bases in between. The CDR3 consists of 18 residues. The germline V gene encodes CDR1 SEHNR and CDR2 FQNEAQ (reference sequence). The CDR3 loop reads CASSLGGGLRLSGNTIYF. In DNA, the CDR3 is TGTGCCAGCAGCTTAGGGGGCGGATTGCGGCTCTCTGGAAACACCATATATTTT.

This clone was detected a few times. V is TRBV12-3 or TRBV12-4 and J is TRBJ1-6; D unresolved. The CDR3 is 13 amino acids. V was shortened by 2 bases and J by 8 bases, with 7 bases between the two germline ends. DNA for the CDR3: TGTGCCAGCAGTTTATTGCAGGATTCACCCCTCCACTTT. Encoded protein: CASSLLQDSPLHF.

The rearrangement links TRBV10-3 to TRBJ2-1, with D tentatively TRBD1 (6 bases). The CDR3 has 12 residues. Trimming shortened V by 10 bases and J by 7 bases, and 14 bases separated the two germline ends. Germline V lookup: CDR1 ENHRY, CDR2 SYGVKD. This CDR3 reads CASRQVGNEQFF. The CDR3, as DNA: TGTGCCAGCCGACAGGTCGGAAATGAGCAGTTCTTC.

V is TRBV29-1 and J is TRBJ2-7; TRBD1 aligns across 9 bases. CDR1 is SQVTM, CDR2 ANQGSEA, per germline. The trim removed 6 bases at V and 2 bases at J, leaving 8 bases unmatched. This CDR3 is built from 14 residues. CDR3 in DNA: TGCAGCGTCGAGGAGACAGGGGGTGCCTACGAGCAGTACTTC. Protein product: CSVEETGGAYEQYF.

There are a few counts of this clone. V usage is TRBV30 and J usage is TRBJ1-1; 7 bases match TRBD1. Germline trimming cut 8 bases from V and 4 bases from J; bases unmatched to any gene: 13. Germline CDR1 and CDR2: GTSNPN and SVGIG (reference sequence). The length of the CDR3 is 14 residues. The CDR3 sequence: CAGAQQGFGTEAFF. The DNA for the CDR3 is TGTGCCGGGGCCCAACAGGGGTTTGGCACTGAAGCTTTCTTT. Based on the CDR3 plus reference TRBV30 and TRBJ1-1, the full variable domain is SQTIHQWPATLVQPVGSPLSLECTVEGTSNPNLYWYRQAAGRGLQLLFYSVGIGQISSEVPQNLSASRPQDRQFILSSKKLLLSDSGFYLCAGAQQGFGTEAFFGQGTRLTVV.

The CDR3 is CASSVGPWGTDTQYF. CDR3 DNA: TGTGCCAGCAGCGTGGGCCCCTGGGGCACAGATACGCAGTATTTT. This rearrangement joins TRBV9 to TRBJ2-3; D gene ambiguous. Germline V gene data show CDR1 as SGDLS and CDR2 as YYNGEE. The CDR3 is 15 amino acids. Between the trimmed V and J ends, which lost 2 bases and 1 base, there was a span of 11 bases.

This clone was counted only a few times. The CDR3 DNA is TGTGCCAGTAGGCAGGCTAGCGGAAACACCGGGGAGCTGTTTTTT. Residues: CASRQASGNTGELFF. The V call is TRBV19, the J call TRBJ2-2; 7 nucleotides match TRBD2. V shed 6 bases, J shed 2 bases, and the junction held 6 bases outside the gene matches. This CDR3 is built from 15 residues. Germline CDR1 reads LNHDA; CDR2 reads SQIVND (reference sequence).

V and J are TRBV29-1 and TRBJ1-2; 9 bases match TRBD1. This CDR3 comprises 11 residues. V shed 4 bases and J 6 bases; nucleotides not matched to a gene: 0. CDR1 is SQVTM and CDR2 is ANQGSEA in the germline V gene. The CDR3 nucleotides read TGCAGCGTTGGGACAGGGGATGGCTACACCTTC. This gives the protein CSVGTGDGYTF.

The chain recombines TRBV5-4 with TRBJ1-2, with D possibly matching TRBD1 (6 bases). From germline, CDR1 is SGHNT and CDR2 YYREEE (reference sequence). The CDR3 runs to 15 residues. V was clipped by 3 bases and J by 2 bases, with 14 bases between them. The CDR3, as DNA: TGTGCCAGCAGCTCCAATCCGGGACACAACTATGGCTACACCTTC. Translating it yields CASSSNPGHNYGYTF.

This clone was observed once. This rearrangement joins TRBV14 to TRBJ2-7; 7 positions match TRBD1. Germline V lookup: CDR1 SGHDN, CDR2 FVKESK. The CDR3 is 15 amino acids. V lost 4 bases, J lost 2 bases, and 8 bases stayed unmatched. Here the CDR3 DNA reads TGTGCCAGCAGCCCACGGGACAGAACCCCCTACGAGCAGTACTTC. This gives the protein CASSPRDRTPYEQYF.

In regard to this clone: Other DNA sequences within the sample encode an identical CDR3. The chain combines TRBV7-6 with TRBJ2-5; D not certain. Germline CDR1 and CDR2: SGHVS and FNYEAQ. CDR3 length equals 11 residues. Deletions cut 3 bases from V and 5 bases from J, with 4 bases between. The CDR3, as DNA: TGTGCCAGCAGCTTGCAGGAGACCCAGTACTTC. Translated: CASSLQETQYF.

The chain joins TRBV11-1 to TRBJ1-6; TRBD1 aligns across 10 bases. From germline, CDR1 is SGHAT and CDR2 FQDESV (reference sequence). V was clipped by 7 bases and J by 13 bases; unmatched bases: 10. The CDR3 runs 14 residues. The CDR3 protein is CASNTRDRGSPLHF. CDR3 sequence (DNA): TGTGCCAGCAACACCCGGGACAGGGGATCCCCCCTCCACTTT.

The chain combines TRBV5-4 with TRBJ1-6; no clear D gene. Trimming removed 4 bases at V and 6 bases at J, with 17 bases between. CDR1 SGHNT and CDR2 YYREEE come from the germline V gene (reference sequence). CDR3 size: 16 residues. CDR3 nucleotide sequence: TGTGCCAGCAGCCCGTCCTCCCGGGTCCCTAATTCACCCCTCCACTTT. Protein sequence: CASSPSSRVPNSPLHF.

The chain uses TRBV7-2 and TRBJ1-2; TRBD1 might be the D (5 bases). This CDR3 is built from 13 residues. Trimming took off 5 bases at V and 8 bases at J, with 15 bases between the two ends. Germline CDR1 is SGHTA and CDR2 is FQGNSA. The CDR3 is CASSGQGTWGYTF. CDR3 DNA: TGTGCCAGCAGCGGCCAGGGTACTTGGGGCTACACCTTC.

This clone was picked up one time. The genes are TRBV3-1 (or the pseudogene TRBV3-2) and TRBJ2-5, with D maybe TRBD2 (6 bases). Between the trimmed V and J ends, which lost 2 bases and 2 bases, there was a span of 6 bases. The CDR3 has 13 residues. Germline loops: CDR1 LGHDT, CDR2 YNNKEL (reference sequence). CDR3 residues: CASSQRGQETQYF. CDR3 in DNA: TGTGCCAGCAGCCAACGGGGGCAAGAGACCCAGTACTTC.